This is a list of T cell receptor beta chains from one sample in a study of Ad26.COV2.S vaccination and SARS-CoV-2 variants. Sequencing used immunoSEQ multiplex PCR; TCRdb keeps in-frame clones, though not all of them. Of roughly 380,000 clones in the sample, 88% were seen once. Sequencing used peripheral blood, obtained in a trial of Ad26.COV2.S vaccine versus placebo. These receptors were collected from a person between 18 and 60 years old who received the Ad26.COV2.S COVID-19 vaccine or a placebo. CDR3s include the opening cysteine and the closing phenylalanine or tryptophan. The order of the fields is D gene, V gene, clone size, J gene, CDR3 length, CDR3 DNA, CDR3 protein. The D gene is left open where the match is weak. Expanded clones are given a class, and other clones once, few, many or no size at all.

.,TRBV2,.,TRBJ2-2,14,TGTGCCAGCAGGGGGGGACCTAACACCGGGGAGCTGTTTTTT,CASRGGPNTGELFF
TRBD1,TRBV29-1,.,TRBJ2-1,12,TGCAGTTCTTGGGACAGGTACAATGAGCAGTTCTTC,CSSWDRYNEQFF
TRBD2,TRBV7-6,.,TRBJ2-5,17,TGTGCCAGCAGCTTAGCGGGCGGTCGGGGGGGCCAAGAGACCCAGTACTTC,CASSLAGGRGGQETQYF
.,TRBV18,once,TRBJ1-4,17,TGTGCCAGCTCACATTCGTCAGTTACAGCAACTAATGAAAAACTGTTTTTT,CASSHSSVTATNEKLFF
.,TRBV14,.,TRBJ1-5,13,TGTGCCAGCAGCCCAGGGCCTTATCAGCCCCAGCATTTT,CASSPGPYQPQHF
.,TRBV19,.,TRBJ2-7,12,TGTGCCAGTAAGGGGATCTCCTACGAGCAGTACTTC,CASKGISYEQYF
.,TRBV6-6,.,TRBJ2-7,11,TGTGCCAGCAGTGGATCCTACGAGCAGTACTTC,CASSGSYEQYF
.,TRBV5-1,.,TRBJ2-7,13,TGCGCCAGCAGCATCCGACCGGCCTACGAGCAGTACTTC,CASSIRPAYEQYF
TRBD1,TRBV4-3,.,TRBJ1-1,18,TGCGCCAGCAGCCACGCATCAGGGGGTGGTATTCCGAACACTGAAGCTTTCTTT,CASSHASGGGIPNTEAFF
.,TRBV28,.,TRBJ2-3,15,TGTGCCAGCAGTTTAGTAGTCGCCGGCACAGATACGCAGTATTTT,CASSLVVAGTDTQYF
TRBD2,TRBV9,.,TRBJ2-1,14,TGTGCCAGCAGCGCGGGACTAGCTGGCAATGAGCAGTTCTTC,CASSAGLAGNEQFF
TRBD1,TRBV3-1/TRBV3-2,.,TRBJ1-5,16,TGTGCCAGCAGCTTGCACGACAGGGGTGGCAATCAGCCCCAGCATTTT,CASSLHDRGGNQPQHF
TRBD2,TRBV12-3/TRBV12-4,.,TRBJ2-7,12,TGTGCCAGCACCTCGGGGGGATACGAGCAGTACTTC,CASTSGGYEQYF
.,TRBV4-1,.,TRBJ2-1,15,TGCGCCAGCAGCCAAGAAACAGTGCCGGCGGATGAGCAGTTCTTC,CASSQETVPADEQFF
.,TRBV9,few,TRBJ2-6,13,TGTGCCAGCAGCGTACCTGGGGCCAACGTCCTGACTTTC,CASSVPGANVLTF
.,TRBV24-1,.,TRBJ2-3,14,TGTGCCACCAGTGGTCGTTACTTCACAGATACGCAGTATTTT,CATSGRYFTDTQYF
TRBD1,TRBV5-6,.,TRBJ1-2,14,TGTGCCAGCAGCTTGGGGGGACAGGCCTATGGCTACACCTTC,CASSLGGQAYGYTF
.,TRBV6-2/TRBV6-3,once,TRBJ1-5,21,TGTGCCAGCAGTTACTGGGCTGAGGTCCAACAGGGCCCCTATAGCAATCAGCCCCAGCATTTT,CASSYWAEVQQGPYSNQPQHF
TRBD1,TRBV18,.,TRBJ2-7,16,TGTGCCAGCTCACGGATTCCGGGACAGGGGCCCCCCGAGCAGTACTTC,CASSRIPGQGPPEQYF
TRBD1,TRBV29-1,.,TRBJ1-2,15,TGCAGCGTTGAAAAGGAAGGCAGGGGGCATTTTGGCTACACCTTC,CSVEKEGRGHFGYTF
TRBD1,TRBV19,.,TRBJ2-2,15,TGTGCCAGTACTCGGACAGGGAGGAACACCGGGGAGCTGTTTTTT,CASTRTGRNTGELFF
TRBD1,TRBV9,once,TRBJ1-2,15,TGTGCCAGCAGCCCCGACAGGGGGCGTTCCGACGGCTACACCTTC,CASSPDRGRSDGYTF
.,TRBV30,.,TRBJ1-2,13,TGTGCCTGGACCGGGGGGCAGGGACAAGGCTACACCTTC,CAWTGGQGQGYTF
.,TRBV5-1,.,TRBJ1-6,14,TGCGCCAGCAGCTTGGGACGGGATAATTCACCCCTCCACTTT,CASSLGRDNSPLHF
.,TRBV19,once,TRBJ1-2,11,TGTGCCAGTACCTTTAACTATGGCTACACCTTC,CASTFNYGYTF
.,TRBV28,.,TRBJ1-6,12,TGTGCCAGCAGTCCCAATAGTGGACCCCTCCACTTT,CASSPNSGPLHF
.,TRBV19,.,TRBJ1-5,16,TGTGCCAGTAGTTCCGGGACAAGAGATAGCAATCAGCCCCAGCATTTT,CASSSGTRDSNQPQHF
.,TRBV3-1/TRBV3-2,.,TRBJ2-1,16,TGTGCCAGCAGCCAAGATAGGGCTAGGAGTCCCAATGAGCAGTTCTTC,CASSQDRARSPNEQFF
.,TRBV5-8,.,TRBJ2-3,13,TGTGCCAGCGACCTTAGGGTTACAGATACGCAGTATTTT,CASDLRVTDTQYF
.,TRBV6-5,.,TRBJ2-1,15,TGTGCCAGCAGTCGAGGGGGAAGGTCCTACAATGAGCAGTTCTTC,CASSRGGRSYNEQFF
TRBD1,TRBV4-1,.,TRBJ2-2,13,TGCGCCAGCCGGACAGGGGGAACCGGGGAGCTGTTTTTT,CASRTGGTGELFF
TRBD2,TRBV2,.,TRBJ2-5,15,TGTGCCAGCAGTGAGCTAGCGGGGCATCAAGAGACCCAGTACTTC,CASSELAGHQETQYF
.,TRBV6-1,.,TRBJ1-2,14,TGTGCCAGCAGTGAAGAAACAAGGGGCCATGGCTACACCTTC,CASSEETRGHGYTF
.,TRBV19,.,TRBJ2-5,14,TGTGCCAGTAGTATAGGACAGGAGGTGGAGACCCAGTACTTC,CASSIGQEVETQYF
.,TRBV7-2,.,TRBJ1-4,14,TGTGCCAGCAGCTTAAGAGGGCCAAGTGAAAAACTGTTTTTT,CASSLRGPSEKLFF
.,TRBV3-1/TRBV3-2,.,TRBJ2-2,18,TGTGCCAGCAGCCAAGACTCTCCGGACAACCGGGACACCGGGGAGCTGTTTTTT,CASSQDSPDNRDTGELFF
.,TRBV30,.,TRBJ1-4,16,TGTGCCTGGAGGGACAATGGAGCCAGACCAACTGAAAAACTGTTTTTT,CAWRDNGARPTEKLFF
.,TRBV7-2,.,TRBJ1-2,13,TGTGCCAGCAGTCGGGGCGGAGACTATGGCTACACCTTC,CASSRGGDYGYTF
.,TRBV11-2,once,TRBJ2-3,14,TGTGCCAGCAGCTGGGGGGCAATAGGAGATACGCAGTATTTT,CASSWGAIGDTQYF
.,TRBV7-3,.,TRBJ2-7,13,TGTGCCAGCAGCTTAGAATCCGGATACGAGCAGTACTTC,CASSLESGYEQYF
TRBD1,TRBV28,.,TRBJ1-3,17,TGTGCCAGCAGTTTATGGGGGGACAGAATCTCTGGAAACACCATATATTTT,CASSLWGDRISGNTIYF
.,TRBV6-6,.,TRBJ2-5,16,TGTGCCAGCAGTTACTCCGGGGGGCCCTTCACACAGACCCAGTACTTC,CASSYSGGPFTQTQYF